This TCR beta chain was sequenced during a study of CD8 T cells in Susac syndrome. For the study at large: Among sequenced Susac syndrome patients, about six had active disease and fewer than ten were in remission. When blood was drawn, patients with Susac syndrome were on intravenous immunoglobulin alone, on corticosteroids, or therapy-naive.

With 7 bases removed from V and 8 bases from J, the gap between germline ends came to 11 bases. CDR3 length: 11 amino acids. Looked up from germline, CDR1 is MGHDK and CDR2 is SYGVNS. Fulfillment of recently defined diagnostic criteria for definite or probable disease was shown by the patients with Susac syndrome. It was with random hexamers that roughly 0.45 to 1 ug RNA was reverse transcribed. Multiplex PCR with immunoSEQ amplified the TCR beta CDR3 across 54 Vbeta and 13 Jbeta. TCRdb fed the immunoSEQ multiplex PCR reads into MiXCR, producing one record per CDR3 protein. The sample consists of about 240,000 distinct CDR3 sequences, less than 96% of them appearing once.

The clonotype originates from a human donor with Susac syndrome. The V and J genes are TRBV25-1 and TRBJ1-1; D is unclear. Source material: CD4+ T cells from PBMCs. The CDR3 nucleotides read TGTGCCAGCATTGGGCCGGGGGAAGCTTTCTTT. This gives the protein CASIGPGEAFF.